A single sample gave rise to the 29 T cell receptor beta chains below, sequenced in a study of T-cell reconstitution after alpha-beta-depleted transplantation in children. Using unique molecular identifiers, the investigators prepared the TCRbeta library. TCRdb used MiXCR to reprocess the PCR reads, holding one entry per CDR3 protein. The sample yields over 400,000 distinct CDR3 sequences, 12% seen once. The sequenced sample was PBMCs from the stem cell graft donor, obtained from the stem cell graft. The receptors were gathered from a human donor who donated a stem cell graft to a child with combined immunodeficiency.

The gene calls are TRBV29-1 and TRBJ2-5; D perhaps matches TRBD2 (5 bases). The CDR3 has 13 amino acids. Looked up from germline, CDR1 is SQVTM and CDR2 is ANQGSEA. V shed 4 bases and J shed 0 bases, with 9 bases lying between them. The CDR3 is CSVVRGDQETQYF. The DNA for the CDR3 is TGCAGCGTTGTACGGGGTGACCAAGAGACCCAGTACTTC.

Only a few counts were recorded for this clonotype. The chain recombines TRBV7-9 with TRBJ2-7, with 7 bases matching TRBD2. This CDR3 contains 13 residues. Germline lookup yields CDR1 SEHNR and CDR2 FQNEAQ (reference sequence). V trimming: 2 bases; J trimming: 6 bases; junction bases outside the gene matches: 4. This CDR3 reads CASSLKTGGEQYF. The CDR3 DNA reads as TGTGCCAGCAGCTTAAAGACGGGGGGCGAGCAGTACTTC.

There are many counts of this clonotype. V is TRBV5-1 and J is TRBJ1-4; D call uncertain. CDR1 and CDR2 (germline): SGHRS, YFSETQ. Trimming took 4 bases from V and 0 from J, leaving 10 bases between them. This CDR3 spans 15 amino acids. Here the CDR3 reads CASSRRTATNEKLFF. The CDR3 region has the DNA TGCGCCAGCAGCCGACGGACTGCAACTAATGAAAAACTGTTTTTT.

The chain is built from TRBV5-1 and TRBJ2-5, with D perhaps assigned TRBD1 or TRBD2 (6 bases each). This CDR3 is 14 amino acids long. Per the germline V gene, CDR1 is SGHRS and CDR2 is YFSETQ. V was clipped by 4 bases and J by 5 bases, with 15 bases between them. The CDR3 DNA sequence: TGCGCCAGCAGCCCACTAGGGGGGCCGGAGACCCAGTACTTC. It translates to CASSPLGGPETQYF.

The chain joins TRBV10-3 to TRBJ1-5, with 9 bases identical to TRBD1. CDR3 length equals 14 residues. After removal of 6 bases from V and 7 bases from J, the junction contained 7 bases not matched to a gene. Germline V gene sequence: CDR1 ENHRY, CDR2 SYGVKD. The DNA for the CDR3 is TGTGCCATCAGGAGGGACAGGGAGGACCAGCCCCAGCATTTT. It yields the protein CAIRRDREDQPQHF.

V and J are TRBV19 and TRBJ2-1; no definite D call. From germline, CDR1 is LNHDA and CDR2 SQIVND (reference sequence). CDR3 length equals 12 residues. V dropped 10 bases and J dropped 9 bases, with 16 bases sitting between them. The CDR3 reads CATRGLESEQFF. In nucleotides, the CDR3 is TGTGCCACCCGCGGCCTTGAGAGTGAGCAGTTCTTC. The full variable domain, with the rest looked up from reference TRBV19 and TRBJ2-1, is DGGITQSPKYLFRKEGQNVTLSCEQNLNHDAMYWYRQDPGQGLRLIYYSQIVNDFQKGDIAEGYSVSREKKESFPLTVTSAQKNPTAFYLCATRGLESEQFFGPGTRLTVL.

The rearrangement joins TRBV24-1 to TRBJ2-1, with TRBD1 identical over 11 bases. J gave up 6 bases and V 3 bases, and 3 bases lay outside the gene matches. Germline V lookup: CDR1 KGHDR, CDR2 SFDVKD. CDR3 length: 15 amino acids. The CDR3 DNA reads TGTGCCACCAGTGATCGGGACAGGGGGAGCAATGAGCAGTTCTTC. As protein: CATSDRDRGSNEQFF.

The rearrangement uses TRBV5-5 and TRBJ2-3; TRBD1 aligns across 10 bases. V lost 6 bases, J lost 3 bases, and 7 bases stayed unmatched. This CDR3 contains 15 residues. Germline loops: CDR1 SGHKS, CDR2 YYEKEE (reference sequence). The DNA of the CDR3 is TGTGCCAGCATACCGGGACAGGGGACGACAGATACGCAGTATTTT. Amino acid sequence: CASIPGQGTTDTQYF. Complete variable domain (other parts from reference TRBV5-5 and TRBJ2-3): DAGVTQSPTHLIKTRGQQVTLRCSPISGHKSVSWYQQVLGQGPQFIFQYYEKEERGRGNFPDRFSARQFPNYSSELNVNALLLGDSALYLCASIPGQGTTDTQYFGPGTRLTVL.

This clonotype was recorded at least ten times. This chain connects TRBV7-7 to TRBJ2-2; 8 bases are a match to TRBD2. V gave up 5 bases and J gave up 0 bases; unmatched junction bases: 2. The CDR3 has 15 residues. In germline, CDR1 is SSHAT, CDR2 FNYEAQ (reference sequence). CDR3 DNA sequence: TGTGCCAGCAGCGACGGGAGGGCGAACACCGGGGAGCTGTTTTTT. Its protein product is CASSDGRANTGELFF. The full variable domain, completed using reference TRBV7-7 and TRBJ2-2, is GAGVSQSPRYKVTKRGQDVTLRCDPISSHATLYWYQQALGQGPEFLTYFNYEAQPDKSGLPSDRFSAERPEGSISTLTIQRTEQRDSAMYRCASSDGRANTGELFFGEGSRLTVL.

This sequence joins TRBV12-3 or TRBV12-4 and TRBJ2-1, with D perhaps TRBD1 or TRBD2 (6 bases each). The CDR3 runs 15 residues. The V gene lost 5 bases and the J gene lost 6 bases, with 17 bases spanning the gap. The CDR3 DNA sequence: TGTGCCAGCAGTGTCGGGGGCTTCCCATCCAATGAGCAGTTCTTC. Its protein is CASSVGGFPSNEQFF.

This clonotype was seen more than once but under ten times. J is TRBJ2-6 and V is TRBV29-1; D may be TRBD2 (5 bases). CDR3 length: 16 amino acids. Germline V gene sequence: CDR1 SQVTM, CDR2 ANQGSEA. Trimming removed 5 bases at V and 4 bases at J, with 18 bases between. The CDR3 sequence: CSVYRTASSGANVLTF. The CDR3 DNA reads as TGCAGCGTTTATCGGACTGCTTCGTCGGGGGCCAACGTCCTGACTTTC.

The chain is built from TRBV5-1 and TRBJ1-2, with unresolved D. The V end was cut by 0 bases, the J end by 6 bases, with 15 bases between. The CDR3 is 15 residues long. Germline lookup yields CDR1 SGHRS and CDR2 YFSETQ. The CDR3 sequence is CASSLGAGIWNGYTF. The DNA for the CDR3 is TGCGCCAGCAGCTTGGGCGCGGGAATTTGGAATGGCTACACCTTC.

In its sample, this clonotype was seen many times. The rearrangement links TRBV21-1 to TRBJ2-4. TRBV21-1 is annotated as a pseudogene. This CDR3 has 12 amino acids. CDR3 region: CASWEAKNIQYF. The CDR3 DNA follows: TGTGCCAGCTGGGAAGCCAAAAACATTCAGTACTTC.

This clonotype was seen at least ten times. This sequence joins TRBV5-1 and TRBJ2-5; no clear D gene. V lost 0 bases and J lost 2, with 8 bases in between. Germline V gives CDR1 SGHRS, CDR2 YFSETQ. This CDR3 has 14 amino acids. The CDR3 loop is CASSLGVDQETQYF. CDR3 coding DNA: TGCGCCAGCAGCTTGGGAGTAGATCAAGAGACCCAGTACTTC.

The chain is built from TRBV5-6 and TRBJ2-1; 7 bases agree with TRBD2. Trimming removed 1 base from V and 0 bases from J; junction bases left unmatched: 1. Germline V gives CDR1 SGHDT, CDR2 YYEEEE. This CDR3 has 15 residues. The CDR3 protein is CASSLLADSYNEQFF. The CDR3 region has the DNA TGTGCCAGCAGCTTGCTAGCGGACTCCTACAATGAGCAGTTCTTC. The variable domain in full, completed from reference TRBV5-6 and TRBJ2-1, reads DAGVTQSPTHLIKTRGQQVTLRCSPKSGHDTVSWYQQALGQGPQFIFQYYEEEERQRGNFPDRFSGHQFPNYSSELNVNALLLGDSALYLCASSLLADSYNEQFFGPGTRLTVL.

The chain employs TRBV11-2 and TRBJ1-1; 9 bases map to TRBD1. V lost 3 bases to trimming and J lost 4 bases; unmatched junction nucleotides: 9. Germline CDR1 is SGHAT and CDR2 is FQNNGV. The CDR3 has 16 residues. CDR3 sequence: CASSFNPGQGGTEAFF. The CDR3 DNA reads TGTGCCAGCAGCTTCAACCCGGGACAGGGCGGCACTGAAGCTTTCTTT. The full variable domain, completed using reference TRBV11-2 and TRBJ1-1, is EAGVAQSPRYKIIEKRQSVAFWCNPISGHATLYWYQQILGQGPKLLIQFQNNGVVDDSQLPKDRFSAERLKGVDSTLKIQPAKLEDSAVYLCASSFNPGQGGTEAFFGQGTRLTVV.

This clonotype was detected only a few times. The chain is built from TRBV6-2 or TRBV6-3 and TRBJ1-2, with D possibly being TRBD1 (5 bases). Trimming stripped 8 bases from V and 5 bases from J, with 12 bases between. The CDR3 is 12 residues long. Germline V lookup: CDR1 MNHEY, CDR2 SVGEGT. The CDR3: CASGDGLYGYTF. Written as DNA, the CDR3 is TGTGCCAGCGGGGACGGGTTGTATGGCTACACCTTC.

The chain recombines TRBV7-9 with TRBJ2-7; tentatively, D is TRBD2 (7 bases). V lost 4 bases and J lost 3, with 13 bases in between. CDR3 length: 14 amino acids. The germline CDR1 and CDR2 sequences are SEHNR and FQNEAQ (reference sequence). CDR3 bases: TGTGCCAGCAGCTCCGGCGGGGGACACTACGAGCAGTACTTC. This encodes CASSSGGGHYEQYF.

There are many counts of this clonotype. V and J are TRBV12-3 or TRBV12-4 and TRBJ2-7; maybe TRBD2 (6 bases). There are 12 residues in the CDR3. V lost 6 bases and J 3 bases, leaving 9 bases between the germline ends. The CDR3 coding sequence is TGTGCCAGCAGCGCGACTAGCTACGAGCAGTACTTC. Translated: CASSATSYEQYF.

The chain recombines TRBV6-1 with TRBJ2-7, with D perhaps matching TRBD2 (7 bases). CDR1 is MNHNS, CDR2 SASEGT, per germline. The V end was cut by 5 bases, the J end by 4 bases, with 18 bases between. The CDR3 runs 15 residues. The CDR3 coding sequence is TGTGCCAGCAGTCGCGCAGAGGGGGGGAAATACGAGCAGTACTTC. Its protein is CASSRAEGGKYEQYF.

This clonotype occurred a few times. The J gene is TRBJ2-7, the V gene TRBV7-2, with D hard to call. Trimming removed 3 bases from V and 2 bases from J, with 5 bases in between. CDR1 SGHTA and CDR2 FQGNSA come from the germline V gene. This CDR3 is built from 12 residues. The CDR3 DNA is TGTGCCAGCAGCTTTAAAGCCTACGAGCAGTACTTC. Its translation: CASSFKAYEQYF. Looking up the rest from reference TRBV7-2 and TRBJ2-7 gives the full variable domain: GAGVSQSPSNKVTEKGKDVELRCDPISGHTALYWYRQSLGQGLEFLIYFQGNSAPDKSGLPSDRFSAERTGGSVSTLTIQRTQQEDSAVYLCASSFKAYEQYFGPGTRLTVT.

The rearrangement links TRBV20-1 to TRBJ2-7; 8 bases are a match to TRBD1. V was pared by 0 bases and J by 2 bases, with 6 bases of the junction left unmatched. CDR1 and CDR2 from the germline V gene are DFQATT and SNEGSKA (reference sequence). The CDR3 has 15 residues. The CDR3 is CSARDDRQGTYEQYF. CDR3 coding DNA: TGCAGTGCTAGAGATGATAGACAGGGGACCTACGAGCAGTACTTC.

This clonotype has a handful of counts. As DNA, the CDR3 is TGTGCCAGCACGCTAGCGCCGCATGGGAGCCAGTACTTC. Encoded protein: CASTLAPHGSQYF. V is TRBV25-1 and J is TRBJ2-5; D is possibly TRBD2 (6 bases). The CDR3 contains 13 residues. The germline CDR1 and CDR2 sequences are MGHDK and SYGVNS. Trimming pared 7 bases from V and 10 bases from J, leaving 19 bases between.

There are a few counts of this clonotype. The chain joins TRBV29-1 to TRBJ1-2, with no clear D. Per germline, CDR1 SQVTM and CDR2 ANQGSEA. Between the trimmed V and J ends, which lost 2 bases and 7 bases, there was a span of 17 bases. CDR3 size: 14 residues. The CDR3: CSVELRTRESGYTF. The CDR3 bases are TGCAGCGTTGAACTACGCACACGGGAATCTGGCTACACCTTC.

In DNA, the CDR3 is TGCGCCAGCAGCTTGGCCCCGGACAGGGGAGGCGAAAAACTGTTTTTT. Protein: CASSLAPDRGGEKLFF. The chain joins TRBV5-1 to TRBJ1-4, with 9 bases fitting TRBD1. V was pared by 0 bases and J by 8 bases, with 8 bases of the junction left unmatched. The CDR3 has 16 residues. Germline V gene sequence: CDR1 SGHRS, CDR2 YFSETQ.

This clonotype was counted many times. The rearrangement links TRBV3-1 to TRBJ2-1; D is ambiguous. V lost 1 base to trimming and J lost 7 bases, with 11 bases between them. Germline V CDR1 and CDR2: LGHDT, YNNKEL (reference sequence). The CDR3 is 14 amino acids. The CDR3 region is CASSQASLVNEQFF. CDR3 nucleotides: TGTGCCAGCAGCCAAGCGTCACTCGTTAATGAGCAGTTCTTC.

At least ten counts were recorded for this clonotype. This chain uses TRBV29-1 with TRBJ1-4; D unresolved. The V end lost 6 bases, the J end lost 1 base, and 12 bases lay between the germline ends. The CDR3 is 14 amino acids. The V gene's germline CDR1 is SQVTM and CDR2 ANQGSEA. This CDR3 reads CSVPDPITNEKLFF. The CDR3 nucleotides are TGCAGCGTCCCGGATCCAATAACTAATGAAAAACTGTTTTTT.

This clonotype was counted many times. The chain employs TRBV7-9 and TRBJ2-2; D ambiguous. This CDR3 contains 10 residues. The V and J ends lost 11 bases and 3 bases respectively, with 4 bases between them. Germline-derived CDR1 and CDR2 are SEHNR and FQNEAQ (reference sequence). Here the CDR3 DNA reads TGTGCCGGGTACACCGGGGAGCTGTTTTTT. Its protein product is CAGYTGELFF.

Only a few counts were recorded for this clonotype. V gene TRBV7-2 combines with J gene TRBJ1-6; 9 bases fit TRBD1. Germline CDR1 reads SGHTA; CDR2 reads FQGNSA. The V and J ends lost 0 bases and 7 bases, in that order; junction bases with no gene match: 7. This CDR3 region has 17 residues. CDR3 sequence (DNA): TGTGCCAGCAGCTTAGCCAACCTGGGACAGGGCAATTCACCCCTCCACTTT. Encoded protein: CASSLANLGQGNSPLHF.